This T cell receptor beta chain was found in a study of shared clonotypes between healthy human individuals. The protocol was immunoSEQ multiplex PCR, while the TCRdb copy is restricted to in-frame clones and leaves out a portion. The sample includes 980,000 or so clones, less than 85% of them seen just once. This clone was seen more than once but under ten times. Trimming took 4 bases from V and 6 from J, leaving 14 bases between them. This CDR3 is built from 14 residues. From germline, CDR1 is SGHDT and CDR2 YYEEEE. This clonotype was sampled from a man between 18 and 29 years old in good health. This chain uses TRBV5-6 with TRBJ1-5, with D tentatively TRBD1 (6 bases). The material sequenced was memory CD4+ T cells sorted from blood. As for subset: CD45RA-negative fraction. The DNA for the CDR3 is TGTGCCAGCAGCGTTAGCAGGGGTACTCAGCCCCAGCATTTT. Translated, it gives CASSVSRGTQPQHF.